Each of the 7 T cell receptor beta chains below was sequenced from the same sample in a study of cytomegalovirus exposure and HLA in healthy donors. Sequencing used immunoSEQ multiplex PCR; TCRdb keeps in-frame clones, though not all of them. The table lists tens of thousands of clones, 92% of them singletons. The sequenced sample consisted of PBMCs. Receptors were obtained from a man between 18 and 35 years old in good health and CMV-seropositive.

V usage is TRBV14 and J usage is TRBJ2-3, with TRBD1 as a possible D gene (6 bases). Trimming cost V 5 bases and J 2 bases, with 17 bases left between them. The CDR3 runs 16 residues. Looked up from germline, CDR1 is SGHDN and CDR2 is FVKESK. The DNA for the CDR3 is TGTGCCAGCAGCACCTGGACAGTGGGGCACACAGATACGCAGTATTTT. As protein: CASSTWTVGHTDTQYF.

The chain couples TRBV7-9 to TRBJ2-5; 10 positions match TRBD2. V lost 7 bases, J lost 5 bases, and 10 bases stayed unmatched. CDR1 and CDR2 from the germline V gene are SEHNR and FQNEAQ (reference sequence). The CDR3 is made up of 15 amino acids. The CDR3 region is CASTSTLAGRETQYF. CDR3 DNA: TGTGCCAGCACCTCCACACTAGCGGGACGGGAGACCCAGTACTTC.

The J gene is TRBJ2-2, the V gene TRBV15, with D maybe TRBD1 (5 bases). The germline V and J ends were trimmed by 4 bases and 0 bases, with 12 bases remaining between them. The CDR3 has 16 amino acids. Germline V gives CDR1 LNHNV, CDR2 YYDKDF (reference sequence). The CDR3: CATSKSRQTNTGELFF. In DNA form, the CDR3 reads TGTGCCACCAGCAAGTCGAGACAGACGAACACCGGGGAGCTGTTTTTT.

The chain employs TRBV5-6 and TRBJ1-4; 7 bases line up with TRBD1. J was trimmed by 7 bases and V by 0 bases; bases with no gene match: 6. CDR3 length: 15 residues. Germline CDR1 is SGHDT and CDR2 is YYEEEE. The CDR3 DNA follows: TGTGCCAGCAGCTTGGCCGACAGGGTACGTGAAAAACTGTTTTTT. Residues: CASSLADRVREKLFF.

The V gene is TRBV9, the J gene TRBJ2-3; D is possibly TRBD1 (5 bases). The CDR3 has 14 residues. Germline lookup yields CDR1 SGDLS and CDR2 YYNGEE. V was clipped by 3 bases and J by 4 bases, with 12 bases between them. CDR3 in amino acids: CASSGKGYADTQYF. CDR3 sequence (DNA): TGTGCCAGCAGCGGGAAGGGGTATGCAGATACGCAGTATTTT.

This chain links TRBV28 with TRBJ2-5; TRBD2 is a possible D gene (6 bases). Looked up from germline, CDR1 is MDHEN and CDR2 is SYDVKM. This CDR3 region has 15 residues. V lost 6 bases to trimming and J lost 4 bases, with 18 bases between them. The CDR3 DNA reads as TGTGCCAGCAGCTTACCAACGGGAGTAGGAGAGACCCAGTACTTC. This sequence encodes CASSLPTGVGETQYF. Complete variable domain (other parts from reference TRBV28 and TRBJ2-5): DVKVTQSSRYLVKRTGEKVFLECVQDMDHENMFWYRQDPGLGLRLIYFSYDVKMKEKGDIPEGYSVSREKKERFSLILESASTNQTSMYLCASSLPTGVGETQYFGPGTRLLVL.

This clone has a single count. V is TRBV9 and J is TRBJ2-5; D may be TRBD2 (5 bases). The V end lost 0 bases, the J end lost 5 bases, and 11 bases lay between the germline ends. Germline values: CDR1 SGDLS, CDR2 YYNGEE. The CDR3 is made up of 14 amino acids. The CDR3 reads CASSVGRGSETQYF. The DNA of the CDR3 is TGTGCCAGCAGCGTAGGTAGAGGGAGTGAGACCCAGTACTTC.